The 12 T cell receptor beta chains given below trace back to one sample, sequenced in a study of shared clonotypes between healthy human individuals. Profiled with immunoSEQ multiplex PCR; TCRdb holds only in-frame clones, not every one. The data show under 2,500,000 clones, 95% seen once. Input material: naive CD4+ T cells sorted from blood. Subset defined: CD45RA+ positively selected. Source of these receptors: a man aged 18 to 29 in good health.

The rearrangement joins TRBV5-4 to TRBJ2-3, with D perhaps given as TRBD1 or TRBD2 (5 bases each). The CDR3 totals 15 residues. Trimming left V 5 bases short and J 4 bases short, with 17 bases between. The germline CDR1 and CDR2 sequences are SGHNT and YYREEE (reference sequence). The CDR3 is CASSRRAVGADTQYF. The CDR3 nucleotides read TGTGCCAGCAGTAGGCGGGCGGTGGGGGCAGATACGCAGTATTTT.

The chain employs TRBV4-3 and TRBJ2-5; 10 bases fit TRBD2. With 1 base clipped from V and 4 bases from J, the junction kept 12 bases outside the gene matches. Germline V CDR1 and CDR2: LGHNA, YSLEER. The CDR3 is 18 residues long. The CDR3 reads CASSQALAGVGGRETQYF. The DNA for the CDR3 is TGCGCCAGCAGCCAAGCCCTAGCGGGAGTTGGAGGTCGAGAGACCCAGTACTTC.

This chain joins TRBV5-1 and TRBJ2-1; 11 bases are shared with TRBD2. The CDR3 runs 18 residues. Germline CDR1 SGHRS, CDR2 YFSETQ. The J segment lost 2 bases and the V segment lost 1 base, leaving 8 bases of the junction unmatched. CDR3 in amino acids: CASSLSPLAGGTYNEQFF. The CDR3 DNA is TGCGCCAGCAGCTTGTCCCCGCTAGCGGGGGGAACCTACAATGAGCAGTTCTTC.

This clone was counted once. The CDR3 spells CARSLMGSPGIPGNTIYF. The CDR3 DNA reads TGTGCCAGAAGCTTGATGGGGTCCCCCGGGATCCCTGGAAACACCATATATTTT. The chain combines TRBV5-3 with TRBJ1-3; D gene ambiguous. TRBV5-3 is an ORF, with its function uncertain. V lost 1 base to trimming and J lost 2 bases, with 19 bases between them. The CDR3 length is 18 residues.

Of note for this clone: Different DNA sequences within this sample yield the same CDR3. V and J are TRBV7-2 and TRBJ2-2, with 7 bases matching TRBD1. Germline V lookup: CDR1 SGHTA, CDR2 FQGNSA. The CDR3 runs 13 residues. Trimming removed 4 bases from V and 6 bases from J; junction bases left unmatched: 2. CDR3 bases: TGTGCCAGCAGCTCGCAGGGGGCCGGGGAGCTGTTTTTT. Translated: CASSSQGAGELFF.

The V gene is TRBV5-4, the J gene TRBJ1-6; 12 bases agree with TRBD1. The CDR3 consists of 19 residues. Trimming cost V 2 bases and J 5 bases; bases outside gene matches: 11. CDR1 and CDR2 from the germline V gene are SGHNT and YYREEE (reference sequence). The CDR3, as DNA: TGTGCCAGCAGCTTTTCCGGGACAGGGGGCATTGGGGATAATTCACCCCTCCACTTT. This codes for CASSFSGTGGIGDNSPLHF. Looking up the rest from reference TRBV5-4 and TRBJ1-6 gives the full variable domain: ETGVTQSPTHLIKTRGQQVTLRCSSQSGHNTVSWYQQALGQGPQFIFQYYREEENGRGNFPPRFSGLQFPNYSSELNVNALELDDSALYLCASSFSGTGGIGDNSPLHFGNGTRLTVT.

The chain links TRBV5-1 to TRBJ2-1, with TRBD1 as a possible D gene (6 bases). Trimming shortened V by 0 bases and J by 7 bases, and 17 bases separated the two germline ends. The CDR3 has 16 amino acids. Germline V CDR1 and CDR2: SGHRS, YFSETQ. The CDR3 reads CASSLVGTPRDNEQFF. CDR3 DNA sequence: TGCGCCAGCAGCTTGGTAGGGACACCTAGAGATAATGAGCAGTTCTTC.

The chain combines TRBV4-3 with TRBJ1-2; unclear D gene. The CDR3 totals 15 residues. V lost 5 bases, J lost 4 bases, and 17 bases lay in between. CDR1 LGHNA and CDR2 YSLEER come from the germline V gene. The CDR3 DNA reads TGCGCCAGCAGCTTGTCCTCCACGGCTTCCTATGGCTACACCTTC. Its translation is CASSLSSTASYGYTF.

J is TRBJ2-5 and V is TRBV27; 9 nucleotides agree with TRBD2. The V gene end was trimmed by 4 bases and the J gene end by 1 base; junction bases not matched to a gene: 4. CDR3 length equals 15 residues. The germline gives CDR1 MNHEY, CDR2 SMNVEV (reference sequence). CDR3 bases: TGTGCCAGCAGTTCCGCGGGGGGGCGCCAAGAGACCCAGTACTTC. This encodes CASSSAGGRQETQYF.

Concerning this clone itself: Other DNA sequences in this sample translate to the same CDR3. The chain links TRBV4-1 to TRBJ1-2, with D perhaps matching TRBD1 (6 bases). Germline-derived CDR1 and CDR2 are MGHRA and YSYEKL. V dropped 0 bases and J dropped 2 bases, with 13 bases sitting between them. This CDR3 region has 16 residues. CDR3 loop: CASSQDRGQGNYGYTF. CDR3 coding DNA: TGCGCCAGCAGCCAAGATCGAGGGCAGGGGAACTATGGCTACACCTTC.

The chain links TRBV10-3 to TRBJ2-7; D unclear. From germline, CDR1 is ENHRY and CDR2 SYGVKD. This CDR3 comprises 17 residues. V gave up 2 bases and J gave up 4 bases, with 21 bases separating them. This CDR3 is CAISELSKERARYEQYF. DNA for the CDR3: TGTGCCATCAGTGAGCTGTCGAAGGAGCGCGCCAGGTACGAGCAGTACTTC.

V and J are TRBV4-1 and TRBJ2-5; D is uncertain. The CDR3 runs 15 residues. Trimming shortened V by 0 bases and J by 4 bases, and 12 bases separated the two germline ends. Germline lookup yields CDR1 MGHRA and CDR2 YSYEKL. The CDR3 coding sequence is TGCGCCAGCAGCCAAGATGAAGTCCGCGGAGAGACCCAGTACTTC. Protein: CASSQDEVRGETQYF.